This T cell receptor beta chain came from a study of neoadjuvant anti-PD-1 for oral cavity cancer. Germline CDR1 is MDHEN and CDR2 is SYDVKM. The CDR3 has 14 amino acids. V gave up 4 bases and J gave up 5 bases, with 9 bases separating them. Sequencing was performed with immunoSEQ multiplex PCR; in TCRdb, only in-frame clones are kept and a portion is missing. The repertoire holds around 62,000 clones, roughly 84% seen once, with approximately 2.4% in the top ten. This chain connects TRBV28 to TRBJ1-6; no firm D call. The source of this sequence is a person between 40 and 79 years old with oral cavity squamous cell carcinoma. The specimen comprised PBMCs, sampled before nivolumab (anti-PD-1) treatment. This CDR3 is CASSSFPDNSPLHF. The CDR3 coding sequence is TGTGCCAGCAGTTCCTTCCCCGATAATTCACCCCTCCACTTT. Looking up the rest from reference TRBV28 and TRBJ1-6 gives the full variable domain: DVKVTQSSRYLVKRTGEKVFLECVQDMDHENMFWYRQDPGLGLRLIYFSYDVKMKEKGDIPEGYSVSREKKERFSLILESASTNQTSMYLCASSSFPDNSPLHFGNGTRLTVT.